The 22 T cell receptor beta chains listed next were all sequenced from one sample in a study of blood T cell repertoires in COVID-19. Generated by immunoSEQ multiplex PCR, the TCRdb table keeps only in-frame clones and is missing some. The table records 200,000 to 300,000 clones, more than 75% of them present only once. The sample comprised peripheral blood. These receptors were taken from a woman aged 40 to 50 who had recovered from COVID-19.

In this sample, this clone turned up a few times. This chain uses TRBV29-1 with TRBJ2-7; TRBD2 matches at 7 bases. V shed 3 bases and J 3 bases; nucleotides not matched to a gene: 2. CDR3 length: 12 residues. From germline, CDR1 is SQVTM and CDR2 ANQGSEA. In nucleotides, the CDR3 is TGCAGCGTTGATGCGGGGGACTACGAGCAGTACTTC. Translating it yields CSVDAGDYEQYF.

There are a few counts of this clone. The chain recombines TRBV7-2 with TRBJ1-1; the D is unclear. The V and J ends lost 0 bases and 12 bases respectively, with 17 bases between them. The germline V gene encodes CDR1 SGHTA and CDR2 FQGNSA. The CDR3 extends over 14 amino acids. For the CDR3, the DNA is TGTGCCAGCAGCTTAGCGGGAAGAAGGGAGTGGTCTTTCTTT. It encodes CASSLAGRREWSFF.

V gene TRBV6-5 combines with J gene TRBJ1-5; 7 nucleotides agree with TRBD1. Germline V lookup: CDR1 MNHEY, CDR2 SVGAGI. The V and J ends lost 4 bases and 6 bases, in that order; junction bases with no gene match: 9. The CDR3 runs 15 residues. The CDR3 is CASSSTGQWGQPQHF. The DNA of the CDR3 is TGTGCCAGCAGTTCCACGGGACAGTGGGGTCAGCCCCAGCATTTT.

This clone showed up just once. The chain links TRBV9 to TRBJ2-3; 7 bases map to TRBD1. The CDR3 runs to 19 residues. Germline V lookup: CDR1 SGDLS, CDR2 YYNGEE. The V and J ends lost 4 bases and 0 bases, in that order; junction bases with no gene match: 17. DNA for the CDR3: TGTGCCAGCAGCTCGGAGAGCCAACAGGGGTTAAAAAGCACAGATACGCAGTATTTT. Translated, it gives CASSSESQQGLKSTDTQYF. The full variable domain, rest sourced from reference TRBV9 and TRBJ2-3, is DSGVTQTPKHLITATGQRVTLRCSPRSGDLSVYWYQQSLDQGLQFLIQYYNGEERAKGNILERFSAQQFPDLHSELNLSSLELGDSALYFCASSSESQQGLKSTDTQYFGPGTRLTVL.

With regard to this clone: This CDR3 is also generated by other DNA sequences in the sample. The chain is built from TRBV5-1 and TRBJ1-1; D is unresolved. This CDR3 spans 13 amino acids. Germline values: CDR1 SGHRS, CDR2 YFSETQ. V was trimmed by 0 bases and J by 2 bases, leaving 5 bases between them. This CDR3 is CASSLATNTEAFF. The CDR3, as DNA: TGCGCCAGCAGCTTGGCCACTAACACTGAAGCTTTCTTT. Filled out from reference TRBV5-1 and TRBJ1-1, the complete variable domain reads KAGVTQTPRYLIKTRGQQVTLSCSPISGHRSVSWYQQTPGQGLQFLFEYFSETQRNKGNFPGRFSGRQFSNSRSEMNVSTLELGDSALYLCASSLATNTEAFFGQGTRLTVV.

V gene TRBV5-4 combines with J gene TRBJ1-2; 7 bases match TRBD1. Germline V gives CDR1 SGHNT, CDR2 YYREEE (reference sequence). Trimming took 4 bases from V and 1 from J; bases not matched to a gene: 7. The CDR3 length is 15 residues. The CDR3, as DNA: TGTGCCAGCAGCCTACCGACAGGGAGTAACTATGGCTACACCTTC. This codes for CASSLPTGSNYGYTF. Together with reference TRBV5-4 and TRBJ1-2, the CDR3 gives the full variable domain: ETGVTQSPTHLIKTRGQQVTLRCSSQSGHNTVSWYQQALGQGPQFIFQYYREEENGRGNFPPRFSGLQFPNYSSELNVNALELDDSALYLCASSLPTGSNYGYTFGSGTRLTVV.

The chain has TRBV5-4 and TRBJ2-7, with TRBD1 identical over 9 bases. CDR3 length equals 15 residues. Germline V gene sequence: CDR1 SGHNT, CDR2 YYREEE (reference sequence). With 4 bases clipped from V and 0 bases from J, the junction kept 5 bases outside the gene matches. CDR3 amino acids: CASSAMTGGSYEQYF. Here the CDR3 DNA reads TGTGCCAGCAGCGCAATGACAGGGGGCTCCTACGAGCAGTACTTC.

The chain couples TRBV12-3 or TRBV12-4 to TRBJ1-3, with a tentative D call TRBD1 (5 bases). Trimming took 3 bases from V and 3 from J, leaving 6 bases between them. The CDR3 consists of 13 residues. The CDR3 loop reads CASSLTDGNTIYF. The CDR3, as DNA: TGTGCCAGCAGTTTGACAGATGGAAACACCATATATTTT.

This chain connects TRBV10-3 to TRBJ2-2; weak D call: TRBD1 (6 bases). V dropped 5 bases and J dropped 1 base, with 14 bases sitting between them. This CDR3 has 16 residues. Germline CDR1 and CDR2: ENHRY and SYGVKD. The DNA of the CDR3 is TGTGCCATCAGTTGGGGCAGGGGTCTGAACACCGGGGAGCTGTTTTTT. Its translation is CAISWGRGLNTGELFF.

The chain has TRBV19 and TRBJ1-4; tentative D call: TRBD1 (5 bases). The CDR3 has 14 amino acids. The V end was cut by 6 bases, the J end by 7 bases, with 15 bases between. Germline CDR1 and CDR2: LNHDA and SQIVND (reference sequence). This chain's CDR3 is CASSADGRGEKLFF. The CDR3 DNA reads TGTGCCAGTAGCGCGGACGGTAGGGGTGAAAAACTGTTTTTT.

The chain carries TRBV6-5 and TRBJ1-2; 9 nucleotides line up with TRBD1. V gave up 4 bases and J gave up 4 bases; unmatched junction bases: 10. CDR3 length: 16 amino acids. CDR1 MNHEY and CDR2 SVGAGI come from the germline V gene. The CDR3 bases are TGTGCCAGCAGTTTACCGGGACAGGGCTATGCCTATGGCTACACCTTC. Protein product: CASSLPGQGYAYGYTF.

The V and J genes are TRBV9 and TRBJ2-3; TRBD2 agrees at 11 bases. Trimming removed 0 bases from V and 8 bases from J; junction bases left unmatched: 14. The germline gives CDR1 SGDLS, CDR2 YYNGEE. The CDR3 is made up of 18 amino acids. The CDR3 DNA reads TGTGCCAGCAGCGTAGAGCAGGCTAGCGGGGGGCCCTCCGGTACGCAGTATTTT. This codes for CASSVEQASGGPSGTQYF.

This chain uses TRBV7-6 with TRBJ2-1; TRBD2 matches at 9 bases. The germline V gene has CDR1 SGHVS and CDR2 FNYEAQ. Losses at the gene ends were 5 bases for V and 6 bases for J; bases not matched to a gene: 5. The CDR3 covers 14 residues. CDR3 sequence reads: CASSEGLAGNEQFF. CDR3 nucleotide sequence: TGTGCCAGCAGCGAGGGACTAGCAGGCAATGAGCAGTTCTTC.

V usage is TRBV10-3 and J usage is TRBJ2-7, with D possibly matching TRBD2 (7 bases). Per the germline V gene, CDR1 is ENHRY and CDR2 is SYGVKD. The V end was cut by 6 bases, the J end by 2 bases, with 11 bases between. The CDR3 consists of 13 residues. The CDR3 protein is CAISRGATYEQYF. In DNA, the CDR3 is TGTGCCATCAGCCGGGGGGCCACCTACGAGCAGTACTTC.

This clone has a single count. The chain couples TRBV7-2 to TRBJ1-4, with D perhaps matching TRBD1 (6 bases). The CDR3 contains 15 residues. The germline V gene has CDR1 SGHTA and CDR2 FQGNSA. V lost 0 bases to trimming and J lost 6 bases, with 11 bases between them. The CDR3, as DNA: TGTGCCAGCAGCTTAGCCGGGACATGGGATGAAAAACTGTTTTTT. It yields the protein CASSLAGTWDEKLFF.

The chain has TRBV7-9 and TRBJ1-2, with D unclear. This CDR3 region has 15 residues. The V and J ends lost 1 base and 0 bases respectively, with 9 bases between them. Germline CDR1 SEHNR, CDR2 FQNEAQ (reference sequence). CDR3 sequence reads: CASSLGRAANYGYTF. The CDR3 DNA reads as TGTGCCAGCAGCTTAGGGCGGGCGGCTAACTATGGCTACACCTTC.

In this sample, this clone turned up a few times. J is TRBJ2-7 and V is TRBV5-3; no reliable D call. TRBV5-3 has ORF status, its function being uncertain. Between the trimmed V and J ends, which lost 2 bases and 5 bases, there was a span of 5 bases. The CDR3 runs 11 residues. The DNA of the CDR3 is TGTGCCAGAAGCTTATTAGACGAGCAGTACTTC. It translates to CARSLLDEQYF.

The rearrangement uses TRBV9 and TRBJ2-3, with 12 bases identical to TRBD2. Germline values: CDR1 SGDLS, CDR2 YYNGEE. V lost 3 bases, J lost 6 bases, and 5 bases stayed unmatched. This CDR3 has 15 residues. The CDR3 reads CASSAASGGADTQYF. The CDR3 nucleotides are TGTGCCAGCAGCGCCGCTAGCGGGGGGGCGGATACGCAGTATTTT.

This clone came up once. The genes are TRBV9 and TRBJ1-1; weak D call: TRBD1 (5 bases). The CDR3 has 14 amino acids. The V gene lost 4 bases and the J gene lost 3 bases, with 13 bases spanning the gap. Per germline, CDR1 SGDLS and CDR2 YYNGEE. The CDR3 DNA sequence: TGTGCCAGCAGCCCGGGGACTAGGGACACTGAAGCTTTCTTT. Protein sequence: CASSPGTRDTEAFF.

The chain combines TRBV21-1 with TRBJ2-3; no check of the table's D call, TRBD2, against the DNA was made. TRBV21-1 is labeled a pseudogene. This CDR3 is 17 amino acids long. As DNA, the CDR3 is TGTGCCAGCACCCAAAGAAGGGAGCGCCGGGACACAGATACGCAGTATTTT. Its protein is CASTQRRERRDTDTQYF.

This sequence joins TRBV30 and TRBJ2-4, with 8 bases that match TRBD1. The CDR3 has 14 residues. Per the germline V gene, CDR1 is GTSNPN and CDR2 is SVGIG (reference sequence). V was pared by 3 bases and J by 4 bases, with 5 bases of the junction left unmatched. The CDR3 DNA follows: TGTGCCTGGAGGATACAGGGGGGAAAAAACATTCAGTACTTC. Amino acids: CAWRIQGGKNIQYF.

The V and J genes are TRBV19 and TRBJ1-5, with 8 bases identical to TRBD1. CDR1 and CDR2 from the germline V gene are LNHDA and SQIVND (reference sequence). The J segment lost 5 bases and the V segment lost 3 bases, leaving 9 bases of the junction unmatched. This CDR3 contains 16 residues. CDR3 in DNA: TGTGCCAGTAGTATTTGGGTACAGGGGGGAGATCAGCCCCAGCATTTT. Encoded protein: CASSIWVQGGDQPQHF.